The entry below describes one T cell receptor (beta chain). As processed by the authors: Using reference gene primer amplification, nucleated cell counts were estimated. Sequencing used immunoSEQ multiplex PCR; TCRdb keeps in-frame clones, though not all of them. Clone size and V and J calls were adopted from that table, with D and trimming inferred from the DNA. The table records 100,000 to 150,000 clones, 85% to 90% of them present only once. The data were taken from a study of blood T cell repertoires in COVID-19. In the study overall: Both acute and convalescent COVID-19 samples were obtained from the United States, Italy and Spain. Nucleic acid was either cDNA or gDNA, and it came from T cells, B-cell-depleted T cells, or PBMCs.

This CDR3 is 12 amino acids long. The germline V and J ends were trimmed by 2 bases and 3 bases, with 4 bases remaining between them. Sequencing input: peripheral blood. The V and J genes are TRBV23-1 and TRBJ2-5, with D hard to call. TRBV23-1 is known as an ORF, though its function is uncertain. This sequence originates from a human donor in a cohort sampled during active COVID-19. In nucleotides, the CDR3 is TGCGCCAGCAGTCAACGGGAAGAGACCCAGTACTTC. It yields the protein CASSQREETQYF.